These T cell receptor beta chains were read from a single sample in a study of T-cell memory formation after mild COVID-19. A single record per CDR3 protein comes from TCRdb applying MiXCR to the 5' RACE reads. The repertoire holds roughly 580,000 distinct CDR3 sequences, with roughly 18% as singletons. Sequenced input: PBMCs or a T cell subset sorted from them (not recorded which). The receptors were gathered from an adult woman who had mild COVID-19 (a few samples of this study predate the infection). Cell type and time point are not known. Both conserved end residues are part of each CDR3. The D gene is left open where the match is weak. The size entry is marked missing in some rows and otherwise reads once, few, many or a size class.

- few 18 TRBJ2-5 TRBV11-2 CASSLRSIRLSGEETQYF TGTGCCAGCAGCTTACGCTCTATTCGGCTAAGTGGGGAAGAGACCCAGTACTTC
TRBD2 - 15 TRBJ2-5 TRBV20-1 CSARPAGGPEETQYF TGCAGTGCTAGACCTGCGGGGGGACCTGAAGAGACCCAGTACTTC
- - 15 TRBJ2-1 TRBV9 CASSSRGQSYNEQFF TGTGCCAGCAGCTCACGGGGGCAGTCCTACAATGAGCAGTTCTTC
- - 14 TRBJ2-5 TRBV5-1 CASVLPGTGETQYF TGCGCCAGCGTCTTACCGGGGACGGGTGAGACCCAGTACTTC
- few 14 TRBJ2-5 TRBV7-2 CASSSRDPQETQYF TGTGCCAGCAGCTCCAGGGACCCCCAAGAGACCCAGTACTTC
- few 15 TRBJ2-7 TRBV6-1 CASNPRTESSYEQYF TGTGCCAGCAACCCCCGGACGGAGAGCTCCTACGAGCAGTACTTC
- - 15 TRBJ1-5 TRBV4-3 CASSPQGYSNQPQHF TGCGCCAGCAGCCCGCAGGGATATAGCAATCAGCCCCAGCATTTT
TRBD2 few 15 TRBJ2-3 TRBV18 CASSPSSGGTDTQYF TGTGCCAGCTCACCTTCTAGCGGGGGCACAGATACGCAGTATTTT
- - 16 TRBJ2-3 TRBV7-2 CASSLVYGSSTDTQYF TGTGCCAGCAGCTTAGTCTACGGAAGTAGCACAGATACGCAGTATTTT
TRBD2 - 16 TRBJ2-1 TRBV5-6 CASSLAPSGGTNEQFF TGTGCCAGCAGCTTGGCGCCCAGCGGGGGGACCAATGAGCAGTTCTTC
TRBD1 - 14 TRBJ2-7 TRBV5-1 CASSSQTGNYEQYF TGCGCCAGCAGCTCCCAGACAGGGAACTACGAGCAGTACTTC
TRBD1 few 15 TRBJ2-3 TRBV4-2 CASSYRDREGNTQYF TGTGCCAGCAGCTACCGGGACAGGGAGGGGAATACGCAGTATTTT
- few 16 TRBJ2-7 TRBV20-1 CSASGWLVASTYEQYF TGCAGTGCTAGTGGCTGGCTGGTCGCGTCGACCTACGAGCAGTACTTC
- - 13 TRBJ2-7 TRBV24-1 CATSSAGPYEQYF TGTGCCACCAGTAGTGCAGGGCCCTACGAGCAGTACTTC
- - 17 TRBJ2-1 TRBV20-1 CSARDPTLSGRPNEQFF TGCAGTGCTAGAGACCCTACCCTCTCAGGGCGACCCAATGAGCAGTTCTTC
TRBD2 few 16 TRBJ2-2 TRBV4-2 CASSQAGTKVSGELFF TGTGCCAGCAGCCAAGCCGGGACTAAGGTTTCCGGGGAGCTGTTTTTT
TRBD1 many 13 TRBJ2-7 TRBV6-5 CASSLGQGREQYF TGTGCCAGCAGTTTGGGACAGGGCCGGGAGCAGTACTTC
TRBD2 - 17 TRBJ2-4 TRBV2 CASSGTSGGAAKNIQYF TGTGCCAGCAGTGGGACTAGCGGGGGGGCGGCCAAAAACATTCAGTACTTC
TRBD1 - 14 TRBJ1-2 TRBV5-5 CASSLEGAGYGYTF TGTGCCAGCAGCTTGGAGGGGGCTGGATATGGCTACACCTTC
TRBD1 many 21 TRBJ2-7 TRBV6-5 CASSYSHRGGGYPPVPYEQYF TGTGCCAGCAGTTACTCTCACAGGGGTGGTGGTTATCCCCCCGTCCCGTACGAGCAGTACTTC
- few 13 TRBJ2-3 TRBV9 CASSVVGSDTQYF TGTGCCAGCAGCGTAGTGGGTTCAGATACGCAGTATTTT
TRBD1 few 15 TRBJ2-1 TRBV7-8 CASSQMGQSVNEQFF TGTGCCAGCAGCCAAATGGGACAGTCGGTCAATGAGCAGTTCTTC
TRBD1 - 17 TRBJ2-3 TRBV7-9 CASSLGTGGFSTDTQYF TGTGCCAGCAGCTTGGGGACAGGAGGCTTTAGCACAGATACGCAGTATTTT
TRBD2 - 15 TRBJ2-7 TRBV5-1 CASSPGAGSQYEQYF TGCGCCAGCAGCCCCGGAGCGGGGTCACAGTACGAGCAGTACTTC
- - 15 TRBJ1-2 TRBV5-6 CASSSRTGPFGGYTF TGTGCCAGCAGCTCCCGGACGGGACCGTTTGGGGGCTACACCTTC
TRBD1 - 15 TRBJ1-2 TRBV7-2 CASSTRGTANYGYTF TGTGCCAGCAGCACGAGGGGGACAGCTAACTATGGCTACACCTTC
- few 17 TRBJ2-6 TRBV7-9 CASSGRDDKAGANVLTF TGTGCCAGCAGCGGGCGGGACGACAAGGCTGGGGCCAACGTCCTGACTTTC
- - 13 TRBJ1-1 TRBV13 CASSGNMNTEAFF TGTGCCAGCAGCGGTAACATGAACACTGAAGCTTTCTTT
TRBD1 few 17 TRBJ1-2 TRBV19 CASSKNFGQAKIYGYTF TGTGCCAGTAGTAAGAACTTCGGACAGGCAAAAATCTATGGCTACACCTTC
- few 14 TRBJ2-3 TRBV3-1 CASSRRGTPYTQYF TGTGCCAGCAGCCGACGGGGGACGCCATATACGCAGTATTTT
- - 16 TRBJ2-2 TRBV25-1 CASSSLPGQDTGELFF TGTGCCAGCAGTTCCCTCCCTGGGCAGGACACCGGGGAGCTGTTTTTT
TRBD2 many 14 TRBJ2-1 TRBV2 CASSSGGAGNEQFF TGTGCCAGCTCTAGCGGGGGGGCGGGTAATGAGCAGTTCTTC